The sequence of this T cell receptor beta chain was determined in a study of T cells in Graves' hyperthyroidism and ophthalmopathy. Lactation, pregnancy, other autoimmune disease or uncontrolled infection excluded patients. Orbital computed tomography and thyroid ultrasound, together with serum TRAb and thyroxine and clinical symptoms, were used for diagnoses. It was over 9.5 ml of fresh peripheral blood that supplied the PBMCs. Study observations and caveats: Most clonotypes expanded in thyroid above 0.001 were likewise present in blood.

This clonotype was detected ten times or more. As yet, its antigen is unknown. TCR beta CDR3 region amplification was performed from RNA transcripts. An initial round of RT-PCR targeting the TCR CDR3 relied on the HTBI primer set. TCRdb redid the calling of the multiplex PCR reads with MiXCR, one entry per CDR3 protein. The data hold some 600,000 distinct CDR3 sequences, with more than 11% observed a single time. Germline assignment: CDR1 SEHNR and CDR2 FQNEAQ (reference sequence). V was trimmed by 5 bases and J by 0 bases, leaving 13 bases between them. The length of the CDR3 is 15 residues. The chain recombines TRBV7-9 with TRBJ1-1; TRBD1 might be the D (5 bases). The TCR originated in a woman aged 25 to 45 with Graves' hyperthyroidism that later progressed to Graves' ophthalmopathy. Specimen: blood. The CDR3 bases are TGTGCCAGCAGCCTACTGGACACAGTGAACACTGAAGCTTTCTTT. Encoded protein: CASSLLDTVNTEAFF.